A selection of T cell receptor beta chains follows, all from one sample in a study of neurological immune-mediated disorders. TCRdb used MiXCR to reprocess the 5' RACE reads, holding one entry per CDR3 protein. The repertoire consists of about 33,000 distinct CDR3 sequences, with around an eighth occurring once and the leading ten covering less than 2.5%. Specimen: PBMCs. The source is a woman in her thirties or forties in good health. Each CDR3 is given with its conserved first and last residue. D genes are given only for firm matches. A row's size may be missing; if present it is once, few, many or a size class.

j_call | clone_size | d_call | v_call | cdr3_aa | cdr3_nt
TRBJ1-2 | - | - | TRBV10-3 | CAISDLGPTDGDGYTF | TGTGCCATCAGTGATTTGGGACCGACAGACGGTGATGGCTACACCTTC
TRBJ2-5 | many | TRBD1 | TRBV18 | CASSPGQSWYQETQYF | TGTGCCAGCTCACCGGGACAGTCTTGGTACCAAGAGACCCAGTACTTC
TRBJ2-3 | - | - | TRBV28 | CASSPSRGAPGDTQYF | TGTGCCAGCAGTCCCTCGAGGGGCGCGCCTGGAGATACGCAGTATTTT
TRBJ2-1 | many | - | TRBV6-5 | CASIPGPRVF | TGTGCCAGCATCCCGGGTCCTCGGGTCTTC
TRBJ2-4 | - | - | TRBV21-1 | CASSKHIRWAELAKNIQYF | TGTGCCAGCAGTAAGCATATCCGTTGGGCAGAACTAGCCAAAAACATTCAGTACTTC
TRBJ1-2 | many | - | TRBV4-1 | CASSQAAANYGYTF | TGCGCCAGCAGCCAAGCAGCAGCTAACTATGGCTACACCTTC
TRBJ2-3 | - | TRBD2 | TRBV9 | CASSGSGGAKRDTQYF | TGTGCCAGCAGCGGTAGCGGGGGGGCAAAAAGAGATACGCAGTATTTT
TRBJ2-1 | many | TRBD2 | TRBV5-1 | CASSLELAGGGDEQFF | TGCGCCAGCAGCTTGGAACTAGCGGGAGGCGGGGATGAGCAGTTCTTC
TRBJ2-7 | many | - | TRBV20-1 | CSARNTQEEEQYF | TGCAGTGCTAGAAACACTCAGGAGGAAGAGCAGTACTTC
TRBJ2-1 | few | - | TRBV25-1 | CASSRRGGGGSGQFF | TGTGCCAGCAGTCGGAGAGGAGGGGGGGGTTCAGGGCAGTTCTTC
TRBJ2-1 | many | TRBD2 | TRBV9 | CASSVAGLAAREQFF | TGTGCCAGCAGCGTAGCGGGACTAGCCGCCCGCGAGCAGTTCTTC
TRBJ2-7 | many | - | TRBV3-1 | CASSPSSSYEQYF | TGTGCCAGCAGCCCCAGCAGCTCCTACGAGCAGTACTTC
TRBJ2-1 | few | TRBD2 | TRBV10-3 | CASEAGLATNEQFF | TGTGCCAGCGAAGCGGGACTAGCGACCAATGAGCAGTTCTTC
TRBJ2-5 | many | TRBD2 | TRBV3-1 | CASSPKLAGGQETQYF | TGTGCCAGCAGCCCGAAACTAGCGGGGGGCCAAGAGACCCAGTACTTC
TRBJ1-1 | many | - | TRBV6-5 | CASSFGPAAFTEAFF | TGTGCCAGCAGTTTCGGACCGGCGGCTTTCACTGAAGCTTTCTTT
TRBJ2-7 | many | - | TRBV20-1 | CSAGKQWESPEQYF | TGCAGTGCTGGTAAACAGTGGGAGTCTCCCGAGCAGTACTTC
TRBJ2-5 | many | TRBD2 | TRBV12-3/TRBV12-4 | CASSAPGTSQETQYF | TGTGCCAGCAGTGCCCCCGGGACTAGCCAAGAGACCCAGTACTTC